This passage covers 32 T cell receptor beta chains from one sample sequenced in a study of CD8+CD57+ T cells in acquired aplastic anemia. Patients included in sequencing had previously demonstrated CD8+CD57+ cell expansion by flow cytometry. Genomic DNA was employed as the template in profiling TCR beta VDJ and CDR3. TCRdb used MiXCR to reprocess the reads, holding one entry per CDR3 protein. Altogether 180,000 or so distinct CDR3 sequences are present, around 63% being singletons, with the ten largest covering roughly 43%. The material sequenced was sorted CD4+, CD8+, or CD8+CD57+ T cells (not recorded which) from PBMCs. All receptors come from a human donor with aplastic anemia.

The chain carries TRBV6-5 and TRBJ2-5; D unclear. Trimming cost V 5 bases and J 6 bases, with 7 bases left between them. There are 11 residues in the CDR3. Germline V gives CDR1 MNHEY, CDR2 SVGAGI. This CDR3 reads CASSSPQTQYF. CDR3 sequence (DNA): TGTGCCAGCAGTAGCCCCCAGACCCAGTACTTC.

This chain uses TRBV7-2 with TRBJ1-6, with a tentative D call TRBD1 (5 bases). Deletions cut 1 base from V and 18 bases from J, with 13 bases between. CDR3 size: 12 residues. The germline V gene encodes CDR1 SGHTA and CDR2 FQGNSA. CDR3 region: CASSLGGGTPHF. In nucleotides, the CDR3 is TGTGCCAGCAGCTTAGGGGGGGGTACCCCCCACTTT.

This clonotype has only one observation. The chain joins TRBV7-3 to TRBJ2-7; possibly TRBD2 for D (5 bases). The CDR3 length is 12 residues. Germline loops: CDR1 SGHTA, CDR2 FQGTGA. Trimming took off 5 bases at V and 6 bases at J, with 11 bases between the two ends. The CDR3 bases are TGTGCCAGCAGCCTGGACTCGGGCGAGCAGTACTTC. Translating it yields CASSLDSGEQYF.

The rearrangement uses TRBV10-3 and TRBJ2-7; 10 nucleotides line up with TRBD1. Per the germline V gene, CDR1 is ENHRY and CDR2 is SYGVKD. The CDR3 extends over 16 amino acids. Trimming took 3 bases from V and 3 from J; bases not matched to a gene: 8. This CDR3 is CAISDPGQGGVYEQYF. The CDR3 nucleotides read TGTGCCATCAGTGATCCAGGACAGGGGGGGGTCTACGAGCAGTACTTC.

The chain uses TRBV10-2 and TRBJ1-6, with 7 bases lining up with TRBD1. After removal of 3 bases from V and 10 bases from J, the junction contained 3 bases not matched to a gene. CDR1 WSHSY and CDR2 SAAADI come from the germline V gene. The CDR3 totals 13 residues. CDR3 loop: CASSDQGGSPLHF. CDR3 in DNA: TGCGCCAGCAGTGACCAGGGGGGATCACCCCTCCACTTT.

The gene calls are TRBV4-1 and TRBJ2-1; a possible D gene is TRBD1 (5 bases). Germline V gene lookup returns CDR1 MGHRA and CDR2 YSYEKL. The CDR3 is 16 amino acids. Trimming removed 1 base at V and 6 bases at J, with 16 bases between. The DNA for the CDR3 is TGCGCCAGCAGCCAAGGGGTAGGGGTATTAGGCAATGAGCAGTTCTTC. Protein product: CASSQGVGVLGNEQFF.

At least ten counts were recorded for this clonotype. The chain recombines TRBV10-3 with TRBJ2-3; 10 positions agree with TRBD1. Looked up from germline, CDR1 is ENHRY and CDR2 is SYGVKD. The length of the CDR3 is 16 residues. V lost 4 bases and J lost 4; bases outside the gene matches: 8. DNA for the CDR3: TGTGCCATCAGTGGTTCGGACAGGGGGGTGCCAGATACGCAGTATTTT. As protein: CAISGSDRGVPDTQYF.

The CDR3 reads CASVFSGSDNEQYF. CDR3 DNA sequence: TGTGCCAGCGTATTTAGCGGGAGTGACAATGAGCAGTATTTT. The rearrangement uses TRBV19 and TRBJ2-3; TRBD2 matches at 9 bases. This CDR3 contains 14 residues. CDR1 and CDR2 from the germline V gene are LNHDA and SQIVND (reference sequence). Trimming at V came to 9 bases and at J to 11 bases, leaving 15 bases not matched to a gene.

The gene calls are TRBV20-1 and TRBJ2-1; TRBD2 matches at 11 bases. Trimming at V came to 3 bases and at J to 8 bases, leaving 6 bases not matched to a gene. Germline CDR1 DFQATT, CDR2 SNEGSKA (reference sequence). CDR3 length equals 14 residues. CDR3 sequence: CSASLPSGGYEQFF. CDR3 in DNA: TGCAGTGCTAGTCTACCTAGCGGGGGGTATGAGCAGTTCTTC.

The rearrangement uses TRBV7-9 and TRBJ2-7; D is ambiguous. The length of the CDR3 is 13 residues. Trimming removed 3 bases at V and 0 bases at J, with 6 bases between. CDR1 and CDR2 from the germline V gene are SEHNR and FQNEAQ (reference sequence). CDR3 sequence reads: CASSFTSSYEQYF. CDR3 nucleotide sequence: TGTGCCAGCAGCTTTACCAGCTCCTACGAGCAGTACTTC.

This clonotype was detected once. J is TRBJ2-7 and V is TRBV11-2; tentatively, D is TRBD1 (6 bases). The CDR3 loop spans 12 amino acids. V lost 5 bases and J lost 3, with 8 bases in between. Germline loops: CDR1 SGHAT, CDR2 FQNNGV. This chain's CDR3 is CASSTRGYEQYF. The CDR3 coding sequence is TGTGCCAGCAGCACCAGGGGCTACGAGCAGTACTTC. Supplemented by reference TRBV11-2 and TRBJ2-7, the full variable domain reads EAGVAQSPRYKIIEKRQSVAFWCNPISGHATLYWYQQILGQGPKLLIQFQNNGVVDDSQLPKDRFSAERLKGVDSTLKIQPAKLEDSAVYLCASSTRGYEQYFGPGTRLTVT.

This chain joins TRBV7-3 and TRBJ2-1; TRBD2 matches at 7 bases. CDR1 SGHTA and CDR2 FQGTGA come from the germline V gene. V shed 5 bases, J shed 9 bases, and the junction held 4 bases outside the gene matches. CDR3 length equals 12 residues. CDR3: CASSIGRREQFF. CDR3 bases: TGTGCCAGCAGCATCGGGAGGCGTGAGCAGTTCTTC.

This chain connects TRBV7-9 to TRBJ2-5; maybe TRBD2 (6 bases). Deletions cut 1 base from V and 3 bases from J, with 9 bases between. Germline assignment: CDR1 SEHNR and CDR2 FQNEAQ (reference sequence). This CDR3 has 14 amino acids. The CDR3 loop is CASSLGLAEETQYF. The CDR3 bases are TGTGCCAGCAGCTTAGGGTTAGCGGAAGAGACCCAGTACTTC.

The V call is TRBV7-3, the J call TRBJ2-3; D ambiguous. The V and J ends lost 4 bases and 4 bases respectively, with 9 bases between them. This CDR3 comprises 13 residues. The germline V gene has CDR1 SGHTA and CDR2 FQGTGA. Here the CDR3 reads CASSSMFSDTQYF. CDR3 in DNA: TGTGCCAGCAGCTCCATGTTTTCAGATACGCAGTATTTT.

This clonotype was seen only a few times. The junction departs from germline at one end; a sequencing error may be responsible. The V call is TRBV5-1, the J call TRBJ2-7; D uncertain. Looked up from germline, CDR1 is SGHRS and CDR2 is YFSETQ. The CDR3 loop spans 15 amino acids. The CDR3 bases are TGTGCCAGCAGCTTGATGGACGACAACTCCTACGAGCAGTACTTC. Amino acids: CASSLMDDNSYEQYF.

The chain has TRBV5-6 and TRBJ2-7; D is uncertain. The CDR3 is made up of 14 amino acids. Trimming pared 4 bases from V and 0 bases from J, leaving 11 bases between. Germline V gene sequence: CDR1 SGHDT, CDR2 YYEEEE. In nucleotides, the CDR3 is TGTGCCAGCAGCCCCTTCCTAAGCTCCTACGAGCAGTACTTC. The encoded protein is CASSPFLSSYEQYF. The variable domain in full, completed from reference TRBV5-6 and TRBJ2-7, reads DAGVTQSPTHLIKTRGQQVTLRCSPKSGHDTVSWYQQALGQGPQFIFQYYEEEERQRGNFPDRFSGHQFPNYSSELNVNALLLGDSALYLCASSPFLSSYEQYFGPGTRLTVT.

V gene TRBV5-6 combines with J gene TRBJ1-2; weak D call: TRBD1 (6 bases). The germline V gene has CDR1 SGHDT and CDR2 YYEEEE. This CDR3 spans 15 amino acids. With 4 bases removed from V and 4 bases from J, the gap between germline ends came to 17 bases. CDR3: CASSREAGALYGYTF. The CDR3 bases are TGTGCCAGCAGCCGTGAGGCAGGGGCTCTCTATGGCTACACCTTC.

This clonotype was picked up many times. V and J are TRBV4-1 and TRBJ2-7; D might be TRBD1 (7 bases). Germline V lookup: CDR1 MGHRA, CDR2 YSYEKL. The CDR3 contains 15 residues. V lost 5 bases and J 0 bases, leaving 14 bases between the germline ends. The CDR3 reads CASSYRGTASYEQYF. As DNA, the CDR3 is TGCGCCAGCAGCTACCGGGGGACAGCCTCCTACGAGCAGTACTTC.

J is TRBJ1-1 and V is TRBV4-2; D call uncertain. V was trimmed by 0 bases and J by 5 bases, leaving 7 bases between them. CDR3 length: 13 residues. Germline V gene lookup returns CDR1 LGHNA and CDR2 YNFKEQ. The CDR3 DNA follows: TGTGCCAGCAGCCAAGAAGGGCGGACTGAAGCTTTCTTT. This translates into CASSQEGRTEAFF.

This clonotype showed up many times. The chain uses TRBV4-1 and TRBJ1-3, with D unclear. Trimming left V 1 base short and J 1 base short, with 5 bases between. The CDR3 spans 14 residues. Per the germline V gene, CDR1 is MGHRA and CDR2 is YSYEKL. The CDR3 nucleotides read TGCGCCAGCAGCCAAGTAGTTTCTGGAAACACCATATATTTT. It yields the protein CASSQVVSGNTIYF.

Only a few counts were recorded for this clonotype. The J gene is TRBJ2-3, the V gene TRBV7-7; 11 nucleotides match TRBD2. The V gene's germline CDR1 is SSHAT and CDR2 FNYEAQ (reference sequence). J gave up 4 bases and V 2 bases, and 2 bases lay outside the gene matches. This CDR3 contains 15 residues. The CDR3 here is CASSLLAGGADTQYF. Written as DNA, the CDR3 is TGTGCCAGCAGCTTATTAGCGGGAGGGGCAGATACGCAGTATTTT. Based on the CDR3 plus reference TRBV7-7 and TRBJ2-3, the full variable domain is GAGVSQSPRYKVTKRGQDVTLRCDPISSHATLYWYQQALGQGPEFLTYFNYEAQPDKSGLPSDRFSAERPEGSISTLTIQRTEQRDSAMYRCASSLLAGGADTQYFGPGTRLTVL.

The chain recombines TRBV12-3 or TRBV12-4 with TRBJ2-1; TRBD1 or TRBD2 may be the D gene (5 bases each). V gave up 7 bases and J gave up 1 base, with 14 bases separating them. This CDR3 is 15 amino acids long. The CDR3 here is CASIHRTSSYNEQFF. The CDR3 bases are TGTGCCAGCATCCACAGGACTTCGTCCTACAATGAGCAGTTCTTC.

The chain uses TRBV7-9 and TRBJ1-3; D may be TRBD1 (5 bases). V dropped 5 bases and J dropped 4 bases, with 15 bases sitting between them. CDR1 is SEHNR, CDR2 FQNEAQ, per germline (reference sequence). This CDR3 comprises 15 residues. The CDR3 here is CASSTTTGSGNTIYF. Written as DNA, the CDR3 is TGTGCCAGCAGCACCACTACAGGATCCGGAAACACCATATATTTT.

This clonotype was observed many times. This rearrangement joins TRBV30 to TRBJ1-3; D unresolved. Between the trimmed V and J ends, which lost 5 bases and 6 bases, there was a span of 5 bases. There are 10 residues in the CDR3. From germline, CDR1 is GTSNPN and CDR2 SVGIG (reference sequence). The CDR3 DNA sequence: TGTGCCTGGGGTACAAACACCATATATTTT. It encodes CAWGTNTIYF.

V is TRBV10-3 and J is TRBJ2-7; D is ambiguous. Germline assignment: CDR1 ENHRY and CDR2 SYGVKD. Trimming left V 2 bases short and J 6 bases short, with 11 bases between. The CDR3 runs to 13 residues. The DNA of the CDR3 is TGTGCCATCAGTGAGACGTTTCAAAGCGAGCAGTACTTC. This sequence encodes CAISETFQSEQYF.

This clonotype was counted many times. The rearrangement joins TRBV5-8 to TRBJ2-3; 14 bases match TRBD2. Germline V lookup: CDR1 SGHTS, CDR2 YDEGEE. This CDR3 contains 16 residues. With V trimmed by 2 bases and J by 4 bases, 3 bases remained unmatched. The CDR3 DNA follows: TGTGCCAGCAGCTTCCCGACTAGCGGGGGGGCAGATACGCAGTATTTT. Translated: CASSFPTSGGADTQYF.

The chain carries TRBV2 and TRBJ1-2; unclear D gene. Germline V CDR1 and CDR2: SNHLY, FYNNEI. The CDR3 contains 12 residues. V was trimmed by 2 bases and J by 4 bases, leaving 5 bases between them. The CDR3 coding sequence is TGTGCCAGCAGTGAACTATCCTATGGCTACACCTTC. Translated, it gives CASSELSYGYTF.

The chain has TRBV20-1 and TRBJ1-6, with D possibly TRBD1 on 5 matching bases. Germline assignment: CDR1 DFQATT and CDR2 SNEGSKA (reference sequence). V was trimmed by 1 base and J by 10 bases, leaving 11 bases between them. This CDR3 comprises 13 residues. CDR3 coding DNA: TGCAGTGCTAGAGGTGAGGGGAACTCACCCCTCCACTTT. This translates into CSARGEGNSPLHF.

The chain carries TRBV6-5 and TRBJ2-5, with D maybe TRBD1 (6 bases). The CDR3 is made up of 14 amino acids. V lost 3 bases and J lost 5, with 13 bases in between. Per germline, CDR1 MNHEY and CDR2 SVGAGI. The CDR3 DNA reads TGTGCCAGCAGTTATAATGCAGGGGAGGAGACCCAGTACTTC. Translated: CASSYNAGEETQYF.

This clonotype has a count of ten or more. V gene TRBV16 combines with J gene TRBJ1-1; D unclear. V lost 4 bases and J 2 bases, leaving 8 bases between the germline ends. Germline loops: CDR1 KGHSY, CDR2 FQNENV. The CDR3 spans 13 residues. The CDR3 region has the DNA TGTGCCAGCAGCCGGGGAACTAACACTGAAGCTTTCTTT. Its protein product is CASSRGTNTEAFF. The variable domain in full, with the rest retrieved from reference TRBV16 and TRBJ1-1, is GEEVAQTPKHLVRGEGQKAKLYCAPIKGHSYVFWYQQVLKNEFKFLISFQNENVFDETGMPKERFSAKCLPNSPCSLEIQATKLEDSAVYFCASSRGTNTEAFFGQGTRLTVV.

This clonotype appeared many times. This chain joins TRBV6-1 and TRBJ1-1, with 7 bases lining up with TRBD1. CDR1 is MNHNS, CDR2 SASEGT, per germline. This CDR3 comprises 14 residues. V dropped 0 bases and J dropped 14; count of bases not matched to a gene: 12. CDR3 region: CASSEAVEGASSFF. CDR3 DNA: TGTGCCAGCAGTGAAGCAGTGGAGGGGGCGAGTTCATTCTTT.

The chain employs TRBV24-1 and TRBJ2-3; a weak D match, TRBD1 (6 bases). Between the trimmed V and J ends, which lost 7 bases and 9 bases, there was a span of 16 bases. Germline assignment: CDR1 KGHDR and CDR2 SFDVKD. The CDR3 sequence is 13 residues long. The CDR3 loop is CATSRQAEKTQYF. The DNA for the CDR3 is TGTGCCACCAGCCGACAGGCGGAAAAGACGCAGTATTTT.